Following are 16 T cell receptor beta chains from one sample sequenced in a study of human T cells and chemical hapten exposure. Total RNA was isolated from whole blood that had not been fractionated. TCRdb analysed the 5' RACE reads with MiXCR anew, one entry per CDR3 protein. The sample records about 140,000 distinct CDR3 sequences, roughly 4% being singletons. The receptors originated from a female donor in good health.

This clonotype was counted ten times or more. V and J are TRBV7-3 and TRBJ2-1; maybe TRBD1 (6 bases). The length of the CDR3 is 15 residues. The germline V gene has CDR1 SGHTA and CDR2 FQGTGA. The germline V and J ends were trimmed by 0 bases and 7 bases, with 13 bases remaining between them. The CDR3 sequence is CASSLTGGALNEQFF. The CDR3 region has the DNA TGTGCCAGCAGCTTAACTGGGGGCGCTTTGAATGAGCAGTTCTTC. The variable domain in full, completed from reference TRBV7-3 and TRBJ2-1, reads GAGVSQTPSNKVTEKGKYVELRCDPISGHTALYWYRQSLGQGPEFLIYFQGTGAADDSGLPNDRFFAVRPEGSVSTLKIQRTERGDSAVYLCASSLTGGALNEQFFGPGTRLTVL.

In the case of this clonotype: Being one base from a much bigger clone, this may be a read error. The V and J genes are TRBV5-1 and TRBJ2-7; 11 positions agree with TRBD1. CDR3 length equals 15 residues. CDR1 and CDR2 from the germline V gene are SGHRS and YFSETQ. CDR3 residues: CVSSLAGQGGYEQYF. The DNA for the CDR3 is TGCGTCAGCAGCTTGGCGGGACAGGGGGGATACGAGCAGTACTTC.

The chain carries TRBV6-5 and TRBJ2-7; 9 bases are shared with TRBD1. With V trimmed by 5 bases and J by 6 bases, 8 bases remained unmatched. The CDR3 is 14 amino acids. CDR1 is MNHEY, CDR2 SVGAGI, per germline. This CDR3 reads CASSQSETGGEQYF. CDR3 in DNA: TGTGCCAGCAGTCAATCAGAGACAGGGGGCGAGCAGTACTTC.

The chain has TRBV29-1 and TRBJ2-3; D is uncertain. The germline CDR1 and CDR2 sequences are SQVTM and ANQGSEA. Between the trimmed V and J ends, which lost 3 bases and 0 bases, there was a span of 10 bases. The CDR3 is 14 amino acids. CDR3 DNA sequence: TGCAGCGTTGACGTCGTCCCAAGCACAGATACGCAGTATTTT. Protein product: CSVDVVPSTDTQYF.

This clonotype has at least ten counts. J is TRBJ2-7 and V is TRBV7-9, with D possibly being TRBD2 (6 bases). The germline V gene has CDR1 SEHNR and CDR2 FQNEAQ (reference sequence). The CDR3 totals 15 residues. V lost 5 bases, J lost 0 bases, and 14 bases lay in between. The DNA of the CDR3 is TGTGCCAGCAGCATTCCCGGGGGACGCTCCTACGAGCAGTACTTC. It codes for CASSIPGGRSYEQYF.

This chain uses TRBV5-1 with TRBJ2-2; the D gene is possibly TRBD2 (5 bases). The CDR3 loop spans 15 amino acids. Trimming took 7 bases from V and 6 from J, leaving 19 bases between them. CDR1 and CDR2 (germline): SGHRS, YFSETQ. The CDR3 coding sequence is TGCGCCAGCGCGAGTGAGGGCAGTTTCGCCGGGGAGCTGTTTTTT. As protein: CASASEGSFAGELFF.

This clonotype was detected many times. The CDR3 coding sequence is TGTGCCAGCAGAAAGAGACAGGGGTCTTCGGGGGGCACAGATACGCAGTATTTT. This codes for CASRKRQGSSGGTDTQYF. The chain carries TRBV5-4 and TRBJ2-3, with 8 bases identical to TRBD1. The CDR3 extends over 18 amino acids. Looked up from germline, CDR1 is SGHNT and CDR2 is YYREEE (reference sequence). The V gene end was trimmed by 5 bases and the J gene end by 1 base; junction bases not matched to a gene: 15.

There are many counts of this clonotype. The chain recombines TRBV7-9 with TRBJ1-4; D is uncertain. V lost 6 bases and J lost 8, with 10 bases in between. Germline V gives CDR1 SEHNR, CDR2 FQNEAQ (reference sequence). The CDR3 runs to 12 residues. The CDR3 here is CASSWTGEKLFF. CDR3 DNA: TGTGCCAGCAGTTGGACCGGAGAAAAACTGTTTTTT.

As regards this clonotype: This may arise from a read error, as a much more abundant clone is one base away. The chain couples TRBV7-8 to TRBJ2-2, with D maybe TRBD2 (6 bases). Germline lookup yields CDR1 SGHVS and CDR2 FQNEAQ. Trimming removed 4 bases from V and 6 bases from J, with 15 bases in between. The length of the CDR3 is 15 residues. DNA of the CDR3: TGTGCCAGCAGCTACACCGGGACTGGGGCCGGGGAGCTGTTTTTT. Translated: CASSYTGTGAGELFF.

This clonotype was found a few times. This chain links TRBV18 with TRBJ1-6, with 7 nucleotides matching TRBD1. This CDR3 region has 15 residues. The V segment lost 3 bases and the J segment 6 bases; nucleotides outside the gene matches: 5. Germline loops: CDR1 KGHSH, CDR2 LQKENI. The DNA for the CDR3 is TGTGCCAGCTCACCGAGAGGGGGCCCTAATTCACCCCTCCACTTT. It specifies CASSPRGGPNSPLHF.

This clonotype was detected many times. The chain is built from TRBV11-3 and TRBJ1-1, with D uncertain. V dropped 0 bases and J dropped 0 bases, with 2 bases sitting between them. Per germline, CDR1 SGHNT and CDR2 YENEEA. CDR3 length: 13 amino acids. CDR3 protein: CASSLEMNTEAFF. CDR3 DNA: TGTGCCAGCAGCTTAGAGATGAACACTGAAGCTTTCTTT.

Ten or more counts support this clonotype. This chain links TRBV28 with TRBJ2-7, with D perhaps matching TRBD2 (6 bases). The V end was cut by 3 bases, the J end by 5 bases, with 14 bases between. CDR3 length: 14 residues. Germline V lookup: CDR1 MDHEN, CDR2 SYDVKM. CDR3 coding DNA: TGTGCCAGCAGTTTGACGGGGGAGATCAACGAGCAGTACTTC. Protein product: CASSLTGEINEQYF.

This clonotype has only a few counts. One end of the junction is discordant with germline, which a read error may explain. This chain links TRBV18 with TRBJ2-7; possibly TRBD2 for D (6 bases). The CDR3 totals 16 residues. Germline V lookup: CDR1 KGHSH, CDR2 LQKENI. CDR3 loop: CASSPFAGGSSDEQYF. The CDR3 DNA sequence: TGTGCCAGCTCACCATTTGCCGGGGGTAGCTCCGACGAGCAGTACTTC.

At least ten counts were recorded for this clonotype. V and J are TRBV20-1 and TRBJ1-5; D remains unclear. CDR1 is DFQATT and CDR2 is SNEGSKA in the germline V gene (reference sequence). The CDR3 runs to 12 residues. V was cut by 6 bases and J by 2 bases, with 8 bases left in between. The CDR3 loop is CSATGGNQPQHF. The CDR3 bases are TGCAGTGCCACCGGGGGCAATCAGCCCCAGCATTTT.

This clonotype was counted many times. The chain uses TRBV6-5 and TRBJ1-1, with D uncertain. With 0 bases removed from V and 7 bases from J, the gap between germline ends came to 12 bases. Per germline, CDR1 MNHEY and CDR2 SVGAGI. CDR3 size: 14 residues. The CDR3 region is CASSYSDAGSEAFF. The CDR3 coding sequence is TGTGCCAGCAGTTACTCCGACGCGGGAAGTGAAGCTTTCTTT.

This clonotype was seen many times. The chain joins TRBV5-4 to TRBJ2-7; TRBD2 agrees at 8 bases. V was clipped by 3 bases and J by 0 bases; unmatched bases: 14. CDR3 length: 18 amino acids. CDR1 and CDR2 (germline): SGHNT, YYREEE (reference sequence). This CDR3 reads CASSSGGIAGTPSYEQYF. CDR3 nucleotide sequence: TGTGCCAGCAGCTCCGGGGGGATAGCGGGGACGCCCTCCTACGAGCAGTACTTC.